A selection of T cell receptor beta chains follows, all from one sample in a study of blood T cell repertoires in COVID-19. Profiled with immunoSEQ multiplex PCR; TCRdb holds only in-frame clones, not every one. The sample has about 300,000 clones, approximately 84% seen once. Sequenced: peripheral blood. The source is a human donor with COVID-19, enrolled during active disease. The donor label of this sample is uncertain. Each CDR3 is given with its conserved first and last residue.

j_call: TRBJ1-3
v_call: TRBV28
cdr3_aa: CASSWGQGGNTIYF

j_call: TRBJ2-1
v_call: TRBV4-3
cdr3_aa: CASSHTSSYNEQFF

j_call: TRBJ2-2
v_call: TRBV5-6
cdr3_aa: CASSLDRNTGELFF

j_call: TRBJ1-5
v_call: TRBV3-1/TRBV3-2
cdr3_aa: CASSQVGGGQPQHF

j_call: TRBJ2-1
v_call: TRBV7-2
cdr3_aa: CASSLRYGGAYDNEQFF

j_call: TRBJ2-5
v_call: TRBV7-2
cdr3_aa: CASSLVSVQETQYF

j_call: TRBJ2-1
v_call: TRBV28
cdr3_aa: CASPPEPGRAPEEQFF

j_call: TRBJ2-3
v_call: TRBV2
cdr3_aa: CASTRTGSTDTQYF

j_call: TRBJ2-3
v_call: TRBV7-8
cdr3_aa: CASSPQAGGPRGTDTQYF

j_call: TRBJ2-7
v_call: TRBV7-2
cdr3_aa: CASSLSQGINYEQYF

j_call: TRBJ2-7
v_call: TRBV30
cdr3_aa: CAWSVPVGGLNEQYF

j_call: TRBJ2-1
v_call: TRBV7-3
cdr3_aa: CASSLMAPGLAGGGDEQFF

j_call: TRBJ2-1
v_call: TRBV7-6
cdr3_aa: CASSSAGTSGRAVKVFF

j_call: TRBJ2-1
v_call: TRBV7-8
cdr3_aa: CASSLVTATYNEQFF

j_call: TRBJ1-1
v_call: TRBV5-1
cdr3_aa: CASSIQDRGTEAFF

j_call: TRBJ2-7
v_call: TRBV11-3
cdr3_aa: CASSLGPGTSYEQYF

j_call: TRBJ2-3
v_call: TRBV7-3
cdr3_aa: CASSQGLAGPDTQYF

j_call: TRBJ2-7
v_call: TRBV28
cdr3_aa: CASSLLQPYEQYF

j_call: TRBJ2-1
v_call: TRBV4-2
cdr3_aa: CASSQVSNEQFF

j_call: TRBJ2-5
v_call: TRBV7-8
cdr3_aa: CASSLAGVAGPYQETQYF

j_call: TRBJ2-7
v_call: TRBV3-1/TRBV3-2
cdr3_aa: CASSQDRGREQYF

j_call: TRBJ2-6
v_call: TRBV5-1
cdr3_aa: CASSSGTGVSGANVLTF

j_call: TRBJ2-2
v_call: TRBV5-1
cdr3_aa: CASTQPGQGETGELFF

j_call: TRBJ2-5
v_call: TRBV15
cdr3_aa: CATTTRSGAQETQYF

j_call: TRBJ1-1
v_call: TRBV6-5
cdr3_aa: CASSPDRGGTEAFF

j_call: TRBJ2-7
v_call: TRBV6-5
cdr3_aa: CASLPLAGSYEQYF

j_call: TRBJ2-3
v_call: TRBV4-1
cdr3_aa: CASSQGRETDTQYF

j_call: TRBJ2-7
v_call: TRBV5-1
cdr3_aa: CASSLPPDRGSDEQYF

j_call: TRBJ2-3
v_call: TRBV20-1
cdr3_aa: CSASGLAASTDTQYF

j_call: TRBJ1-5
v_call: TRBV20-1
cdr3_aa: CSASGTGNQPQHF

j_call: TRBJ1-4
v_call: TRBV6-5
cdr3_aa: CASTRDFNEKLFF

j_call: TRBJ2-3
v_call: TRBV7-2
cdr3_aa: CASSLVAGVTDTQYF

j_call: TRBJ2-5
v_call: TRBV21-1
cdr3_aa: CASSKVGPGETQYF

j_call: TRBJ1-2
v_call: TRBV29-1
cdr3_aa: CSVERGSNYGYTF

j_call: TRBJ1-5
v_call: TRBV6-6
cdr3_aa: CATGIEAQPQHF

j_call: TRBJ2-7
v_call: TRBV7-2
cdr3_aa: CASSPQVISYEQYF

j_call: TRBJ2-3
v_call: TRBV5-6
cdr3_aa: CASSFVGVQREVTDTQYF

j_call: TRBJ1-2
v_call: TRBV7-9
cdr3_aa: CASSLGTGSGYTF

j_call: TRBJ2-3
v_call: TRBV27
cdr3_aa: CASSLSLGLGRTDTQYF

j_call: TRBJ2-2
v_call: TRBV6-4
cdr3_aa: CASTASGGNTGELFF

j_call: TRBJ1-1
v_call: TRBV10-3
cdr3_aa: CAISGLGGTEAFF

j_call: TRBJ2-4
v_call: TRBV28
cdr3_aa: CASSLGAGGNIQYF

j_call: TRBJ2-1
v_call: TRBV30
cdr3_aa: CAWTEVETSGYNEQFF

j_call: TRBJ2-5
v_call: TRBV5-5
cdr3_aa: CASSLGGGRLTETQYF

j_call: TRBJ1-1
v_call: TRBV5-6
cdr3_aa: CASTRDRGTEAFF

j_call: TRBJ2-1
v_call: TRBV28
cdr3_aa: CASWSGVYEQFF

j_call: TRBJ2-5
v_call: TRBV27
cdr3_aa: CASRGDGNVKTQYF

j_call: TRBJ1-1
v_call: TRBV30
cdr3_aa: CAWEDPGTENTEAFF

j_call: TRBJ2-2
v_call: TRBV28
cdr3_aa: CASSLGVGGANTGELFF

j_call: TRBJ1-1
v_call: TRBV28
cdr3_aa: CASSFDAGGKNTEAFF

j_call: TRBJ2-7
v_call: TRBV30
cdr3_aa: CAWSYRVPYEQYF

j_call: TRBJ1-3
v_call: TRBV7-9
cdr3_aa: CASSADSAWGNTIYF

j_call: TRBJ2-3
v_call: TRBV28
cdr3_aa: CASSFAQGSKTDTQYF